This TCR beta chain was sequenced for a study of shared clonotypes between healthy human individuals. Overall study context: There were three CD4 naive, three CD4 memory, two CD8 naive and one CD8 memory plates per donor.

Germline values: CDR1 SGHTA, CDR2 FQGNSA. This CDR3 has 14 residues. V lost 0 bases to trimming and J lost 5 bases, with 9 bases between them. Sequencing was performed with immunoSEQ multiplex PCR; in TCRdb, only in-frame clones are kept and a portion is missing. The table has about 960,000 clones, approximately 76% seen once; the top ten hold nearly 1.5%. The clonotype originates from a man younger than 35 in good health. Specimen: memory CD4+ T cells sorted from blood. Noted subset: CD45RA-negative fraction. The rearrangement joins TRBV7-2 to TRBJ2-3; D is unclear. The CDR3 is CASSLAGKIDTQYF. The CDR3, as DNA: TGTGCCAGCAGCTTAGCGGGAAAGATAGATACGCAGTATTTT.